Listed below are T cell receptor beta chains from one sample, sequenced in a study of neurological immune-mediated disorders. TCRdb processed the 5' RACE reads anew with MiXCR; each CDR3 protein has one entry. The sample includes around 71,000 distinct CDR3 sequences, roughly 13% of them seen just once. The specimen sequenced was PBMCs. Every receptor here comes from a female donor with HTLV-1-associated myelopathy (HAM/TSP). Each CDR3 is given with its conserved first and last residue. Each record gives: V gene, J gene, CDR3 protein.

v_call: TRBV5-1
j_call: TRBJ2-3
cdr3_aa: CASSMGQQSGDTQYF

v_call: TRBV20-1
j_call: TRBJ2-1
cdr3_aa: CSARVFGGLAGPRAYNEQFF

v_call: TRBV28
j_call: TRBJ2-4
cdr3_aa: CASSLSPDIAKNIQYF

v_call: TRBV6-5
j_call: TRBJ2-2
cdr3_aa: CASSYNRDTGELFF

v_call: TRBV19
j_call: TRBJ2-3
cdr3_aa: CASSWDYADTQYF

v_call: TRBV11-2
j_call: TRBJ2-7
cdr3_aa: CASSLVVGSSYEQYF

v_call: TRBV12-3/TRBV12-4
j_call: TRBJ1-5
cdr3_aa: CASAQQLSNQPQHF

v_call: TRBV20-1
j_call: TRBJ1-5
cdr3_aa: CSARENWDNQPQHF

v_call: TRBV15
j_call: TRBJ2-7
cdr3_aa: CATSSERGTNYEQYF

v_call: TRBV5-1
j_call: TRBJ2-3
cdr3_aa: CASSRTSGGISDTQYF